This entry describes one T cell receptor beta chain. V lost 4 bases, J lost 1 base, and 5 bases lay in between. This CDR3 has 12 amino acids. The germline CDR1 and CDR2 sequences are SGHRS and YFSETQ. These data are taken from a study of blood T cell repertoires in COVID-19. In assigning cohorts, the study relied on participant-reported clinical history. Recovery meant two consecutive negative NP/OP PCR tests, professional clearance, or resolved symptoms. Here immunoSEQ multiplex PCR was the method, and the copy in TCRdb shows in-frame clones only, minus some. The profile covers roughly 270,000 clones, with around 85% appearing a single time and about 2.7% taken by the ten largest.

Sequencing used PBMCs or T cells enriched from blood (not recorded which). The receptor was isolated from a woman between 45 and 65 years old who had recovered from COVID-19. This chain uses TRBV5-1 with TRBJ2-5; D gene unclear. CDR3 nucleotides: TGCGCCAGCAGCGGCAGCCAAGAGACCCAGTACTTC. Amino acid sequence: CASSGSQETQYF.